This TCR beta chain was retrieved from a study of T-cell reconstitution after alpha-beta-depleted transplantation in children. This clonotype was seen repeatedly, ten times or more. What it binds is not known. Notes on the study in general: Counts and diversity of T cells one year after transplant came mostly from newly produced T cells.

Trimming cost V 0 bases and J 0 bases, with 6 bases left between them. The length of the CDR3 is 15 residues. Germline-derived CDR1 and CDR2 are SGHAT and FQNNGV. Molecular barcoding with unique molecular identifiers was used for the TCRbeta library. TCRdb independently ran MiXCR on the PCR reads; one entry per CDR3 protein. Of fewer than 150,000 distinct CDR3 sequences listed, about a tenth are singletons. The clonotype was recovered from a girl under three years old who had a stem cell transplant for combined immunodeficiency, so the T cells may come from the graft donor. The chain has TRBV11-2 and TRBJ2-1; D not resolved. The sample was PBMCs, mostly from graft donor cells, taken 180 days after TCRalphabeta/CD19-depleted stem cell transplant. The CDR3 bases are TGTGCCAGCAGCTTAGAAGGGATCTCCTACAATGAGCAGTTCTTC. Translating it yields CASSLEGISYNEQFF.